Sequencing of this T cell receptor beta chain was carried out in a study of blood T cell repertoires in COVID-19. Study details: The United States, Italy and Spain supplied acute and convalescent COVID-19 samples. PBMCs, B-cell-depleted T cells, or T cells provided the cDNA or gDNA that made up the material.

Original analysis: Reference gene primers were amplified, and this amplification served to estimate nucleated cell counts. TCRdb's copy holds only in-frame clones and misses some; the assay was immunoSEQ multiplex PCR. V, J and clone size are those of that table, while D and trimming were read from the DNA. The table shows under 140,000 clones, with around four fifths occurring only once. This CDR3 is 17 amino acids long. V was shortened by 1 base and J by 0 bases, with 12 bases between the two germline ends. Looked up from germline, CDR1 is SGHTA and CDR2 is FQGNSA. The material sequenced was peripheral blood. V is TRBV7-2 and J is TRBJ1-4; weak D call: TRBD1 (5 bases). The clonotype comes from a woman aged 55-70 years with acute or convalescent COVID-19. CDR3 coding DNA: TGTGCCAGCAGCTTAGAACCGGGGGGGACAACTAATGAAAAACTGTTTTTT. Translation gives CASSLEPGGTTNEKLFF.